The entry below describes one T cell receptor beta chain. This record comes from a study of OX40 agonist ivuxolimab in advanced cancers. Generated by immunoSEQ multiplex PCR, the TCRdb table keeps only in-frame clones and is missing some. The repertoire has some 27,000 clones, around nine tenths of them found once; the top ten carry nearly 25%. The CDR3 is 11 residues long. V dropped 5 bases and J dropped 6 bases, with 9 bases sitting between them. The germline V gene has CDR1 SGHTS and CDR2 YDEGEE. The clonotype was recovered from an adult with an advanced solid tumor such as melanoma, head and neck, liver or kidney cancer. Material: CD4+ or CD8+ T cells sorted from blood, obtained in a trial of the OX40 agonist ivuxolimab. The genes are TRBV5-8 and TRBJ2-7, with D hard to call. The CDR3 bases are TGTGCCAGCAGATCCCGTCCCGAGCAGTACTTC. Translating it yields CASRSRPEQYF. The variable domain in full, completed from reference TRBV5-8 and TRBJ2-7, reads EAGVTQSPTHLIKTRGQQATLRCSPISGHTSVYWYQQALGLGLQFLLWYDEGEERNRGNFPPRFSGRQFPNYSSELNVNALELEDSALYLCASRSRPEQYFGPGTRLTVT.